This T cell receptor beta chain was captured in a study of regulatory T cells in long-lasting Graves disease. Libraries of TCR beta came from iRepertoire HTBI primers plus Arm-PCR of CDR3 regions. TCRdb reanalysed the multiplex PCR reads using MiXCR and keeps one entry per CDR3 protein. The sample includes roughly 420,000 distinct CDR3 sequences, around 17% of them seen just once. This clonotype has ten or more counts. The CDR3 has 15 amino acids. The V end lost 7 bases, the J end lost 4 bases, and 17 bases lay between the germline ends. Looked up from germline, CDR1 is LGHNA and CDR2 is YNFKEQ. Time point given: newly diagnosed GD, antithyroid drugs for less than 3 months. PBMC-derived RNA was used for the TCR library. The same sample was also studied in work on T cells in Graves' hyperthyroidism and ophthalmopathy.

The rearrangement uses TRBV4-2 and TRBJ2-1, with a possible D match to TRBD1 (5 bases). The input for sequencing was peripheral blood mononuclear cells (PBMCs), taken at new diagnosis, from a patient treated with antithyroid drugs. The receptor's source is a woman aged 18-35 years with Graves disease. CDR3 nucleotides: TGTGCCAGCACCCTAAAGGCTGACAGATACAATGAGCAGTTCTTC. Its translation: CASTLKADRYNEQFF.